Following are 2 T cell receptor beta chains from one sample sequenced in a study of monozygotic twins with inflammatory bowel disease. TCRdb reprocessed the 5' RACE reads, with one entry per CDR3 protein and no DNA. The sample's table shows just over 300,000 distinct CDR3 sequences. Input material: blood. The receptor source for this set is a human donor with ulcerative colitis or Crohn's disease, or a healthy co-twin of an affected twin (not recorded which).

This chain uses TRBV7-8 with TRBJ1-1. The CDR3 sequence is 13 residues long. CDR1 and CDR2 (germline): SGHVS, FQNEAQ. The CDR3 here is CASSTRRNTEAFF.

V and J are TRBV9 and TRBJ2-2; TCRdb's D gene call, TRBD1, goes unchecked for lack of DNA. This CDR3 is 16 amino acids long. Germline CDR1 and CDR2: SGDLS and YYNGEE. The CDR3 loop reads CASSPGRRVNTGELFF.